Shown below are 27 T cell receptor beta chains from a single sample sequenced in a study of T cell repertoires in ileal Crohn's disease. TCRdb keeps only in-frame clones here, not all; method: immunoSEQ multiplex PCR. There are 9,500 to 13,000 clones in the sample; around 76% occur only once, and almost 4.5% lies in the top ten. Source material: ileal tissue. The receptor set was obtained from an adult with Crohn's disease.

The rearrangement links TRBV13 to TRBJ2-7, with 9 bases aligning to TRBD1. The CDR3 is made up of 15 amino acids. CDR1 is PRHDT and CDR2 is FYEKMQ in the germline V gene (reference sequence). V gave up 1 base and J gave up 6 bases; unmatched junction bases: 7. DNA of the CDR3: TGTGCCAGCAGCTTAGCGGGGACAGGGTCCGTCGAGCAGTACTTC. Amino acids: CASSLAGTGSVEQYF.

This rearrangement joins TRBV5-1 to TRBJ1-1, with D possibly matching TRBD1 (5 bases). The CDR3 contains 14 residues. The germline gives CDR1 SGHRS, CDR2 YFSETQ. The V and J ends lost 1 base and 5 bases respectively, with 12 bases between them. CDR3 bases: TGCGCCAGCAGCTTGACCAGGGCCGGAACTGAAGCTTTCTTT. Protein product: CASSLTRAGTEAFF.

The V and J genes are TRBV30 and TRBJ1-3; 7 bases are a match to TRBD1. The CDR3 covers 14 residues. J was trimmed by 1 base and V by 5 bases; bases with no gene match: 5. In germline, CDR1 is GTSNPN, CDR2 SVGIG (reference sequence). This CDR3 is CAWDLTGSGNTIYF. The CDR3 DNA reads TGTGCCTGGGACCTGACAGGGTCTGGAAACACCATATATTTT.

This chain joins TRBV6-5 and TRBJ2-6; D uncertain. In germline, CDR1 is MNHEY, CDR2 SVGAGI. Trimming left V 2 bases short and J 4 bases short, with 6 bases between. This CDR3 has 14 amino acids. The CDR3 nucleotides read TGTGCCAGCAGTTACCTAGGAGGGGCCAACGTCCTGACTTTC. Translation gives CASSYLGGANVLTF.

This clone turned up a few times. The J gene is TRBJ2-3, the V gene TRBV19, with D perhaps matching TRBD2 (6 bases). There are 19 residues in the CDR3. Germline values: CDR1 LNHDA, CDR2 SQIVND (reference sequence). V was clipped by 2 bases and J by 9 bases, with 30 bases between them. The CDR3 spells CASSILLTGVRRGLDTQYF. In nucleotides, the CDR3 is TGTGCCAGTAGTATACTCCTGACGGGGGTAAGGCGAGGGTTGGACACGCAGTATTTT.

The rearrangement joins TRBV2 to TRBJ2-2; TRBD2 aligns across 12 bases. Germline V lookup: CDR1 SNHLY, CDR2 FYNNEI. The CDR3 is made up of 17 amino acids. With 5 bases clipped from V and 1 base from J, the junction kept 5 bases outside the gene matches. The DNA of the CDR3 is TGTGCCAGCAGTTACCTAGCGGGGGGGCTGAACACCGGGGAGCTGTTTTTT. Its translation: CASSYLAGGLNTGELFF.

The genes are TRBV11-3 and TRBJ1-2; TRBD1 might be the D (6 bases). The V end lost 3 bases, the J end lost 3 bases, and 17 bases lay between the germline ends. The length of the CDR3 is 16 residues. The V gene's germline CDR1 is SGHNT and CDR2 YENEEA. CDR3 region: CASSFRGPAFDYGYTF. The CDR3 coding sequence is TGTGCCAGCAGCTTCAGGGGCCCGGCGTTCGACTATGGCTACACCTTC.

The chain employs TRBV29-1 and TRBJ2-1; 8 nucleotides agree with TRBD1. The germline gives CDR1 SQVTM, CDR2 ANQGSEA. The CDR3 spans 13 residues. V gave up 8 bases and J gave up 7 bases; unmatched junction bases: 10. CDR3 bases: TGCAGCATCGAAGTGACAGGGGCGAATGAGCAGTTCTTC. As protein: CSIEVTGANEQFF.

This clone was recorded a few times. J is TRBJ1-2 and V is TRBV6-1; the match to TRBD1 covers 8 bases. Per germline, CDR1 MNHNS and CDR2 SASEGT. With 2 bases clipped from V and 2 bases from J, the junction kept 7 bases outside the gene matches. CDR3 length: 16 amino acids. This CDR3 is CASSEMGQGANYGYTF. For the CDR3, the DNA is TGTGCCAGCAGTGAAATGGGGCAGGGGGCGAACTATGGCTACACCTTC.

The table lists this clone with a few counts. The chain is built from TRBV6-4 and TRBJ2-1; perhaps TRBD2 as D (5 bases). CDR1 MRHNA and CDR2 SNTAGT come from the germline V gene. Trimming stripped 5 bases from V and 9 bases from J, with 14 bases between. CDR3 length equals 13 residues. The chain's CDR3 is CASSRASSGEQFF. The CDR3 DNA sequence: TGTGCCAGCAGTCGGGCTAGCTCGGGTGAGCAGTTCTTC.

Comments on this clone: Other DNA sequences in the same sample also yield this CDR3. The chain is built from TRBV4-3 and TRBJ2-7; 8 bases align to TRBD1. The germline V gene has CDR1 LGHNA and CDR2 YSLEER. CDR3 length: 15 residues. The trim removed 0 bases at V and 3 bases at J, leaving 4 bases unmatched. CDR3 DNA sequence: TGCGCCAGCAGCCAAGACGACAGGGGTAGCTACGAGCAGTACTTC. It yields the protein CASSQDDRGSYEQYF.

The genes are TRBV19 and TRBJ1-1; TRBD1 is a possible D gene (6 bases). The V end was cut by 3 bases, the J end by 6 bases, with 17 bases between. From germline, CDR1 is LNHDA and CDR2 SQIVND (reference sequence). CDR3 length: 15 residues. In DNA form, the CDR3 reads TGTGCCAGTAGTATTAAGACAGGTTTATTTGCTGAAGCTTTCTTT. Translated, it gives CASSIKTGLFAEAFF.

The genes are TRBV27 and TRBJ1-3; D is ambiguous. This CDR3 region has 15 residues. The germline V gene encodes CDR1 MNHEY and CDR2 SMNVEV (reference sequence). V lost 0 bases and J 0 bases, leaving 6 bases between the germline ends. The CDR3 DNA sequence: TGTGCCAGCAGTTTATCGCGGCACTCTGGAAACACCATATATTTT. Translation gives CASSLSRHSGNTIYF.

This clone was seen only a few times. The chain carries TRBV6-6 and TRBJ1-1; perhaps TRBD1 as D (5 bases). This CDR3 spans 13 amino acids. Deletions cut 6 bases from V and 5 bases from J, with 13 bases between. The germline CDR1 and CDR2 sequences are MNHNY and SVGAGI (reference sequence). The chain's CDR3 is CASSPTGGTEAFF. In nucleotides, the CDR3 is TGTGCCAGCAGCCCCACGGGGGGGACTGAAGCTTTCTTT.

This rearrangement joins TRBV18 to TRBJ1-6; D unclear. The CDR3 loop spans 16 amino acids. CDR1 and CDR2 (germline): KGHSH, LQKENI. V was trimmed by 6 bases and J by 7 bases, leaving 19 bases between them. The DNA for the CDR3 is TGTGCCAGCTCTCAAAGAGAGGGCTCCGACAATTCACCCCTCCACTTT. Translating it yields CASSQREGSDNSPLHF.

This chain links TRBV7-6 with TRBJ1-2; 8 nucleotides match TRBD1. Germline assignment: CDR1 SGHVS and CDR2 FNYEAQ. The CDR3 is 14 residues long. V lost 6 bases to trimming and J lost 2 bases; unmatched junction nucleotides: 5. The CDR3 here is CASSIDRGNYGYTF. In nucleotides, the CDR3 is TGTGCCAGCAGTATAGACAGGGGCAACTATGGCTACACCTTC.

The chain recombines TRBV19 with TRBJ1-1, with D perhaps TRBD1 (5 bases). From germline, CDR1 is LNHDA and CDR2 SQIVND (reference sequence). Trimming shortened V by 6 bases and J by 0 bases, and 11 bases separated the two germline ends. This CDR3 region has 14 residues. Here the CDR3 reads CASSGHLVNTEAFF. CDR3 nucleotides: TGTGCCAGTAGCGGACACCTCGTGAACACTGAAGCTTTCTTT.

CDR3 residues: CATSRDPSGSGNTIYF. The CDR3 bases are TGTGCCACCAGCAGAGATCCATCAGGGTCTGGAAACACCATATATTTT. The gene calls are TRBV15 and TRBJ1-3; weak D call: TRBD1 (5 bases). Deletions cut 0 bases from V and 1 base from J, with 10 bases between. This CDR3 has 16 amino acids. The germline CDR1 and CDR2 sequences are LNHNV and YYDKDF (reference sequence).

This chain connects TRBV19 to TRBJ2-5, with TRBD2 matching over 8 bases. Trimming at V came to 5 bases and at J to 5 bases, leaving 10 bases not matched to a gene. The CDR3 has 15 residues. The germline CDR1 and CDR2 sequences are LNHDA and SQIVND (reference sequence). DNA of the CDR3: TGTGCCAGTAGTCGGGGGGGGTGGGGATCGGAGACCCAGTACTTC. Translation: CASSRGGWGSETQYF.

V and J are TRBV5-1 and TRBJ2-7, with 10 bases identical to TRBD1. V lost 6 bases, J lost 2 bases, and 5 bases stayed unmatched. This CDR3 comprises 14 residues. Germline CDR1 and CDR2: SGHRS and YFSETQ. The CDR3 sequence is CASKYGTGAYEQYF. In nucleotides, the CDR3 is TGCGCCAGCAAATACGGGACAGGGGCCTACGAGCAGTACTTC.

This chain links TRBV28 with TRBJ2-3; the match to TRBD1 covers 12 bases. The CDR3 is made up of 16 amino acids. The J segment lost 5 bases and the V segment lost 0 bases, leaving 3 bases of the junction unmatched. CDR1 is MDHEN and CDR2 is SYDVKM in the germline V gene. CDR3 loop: CASSLWGQGAGDTQYF. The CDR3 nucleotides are TGTGCCAGCAGTTTATGGGGACAGGGGGCGGGAGATACGCAGTATTTT.

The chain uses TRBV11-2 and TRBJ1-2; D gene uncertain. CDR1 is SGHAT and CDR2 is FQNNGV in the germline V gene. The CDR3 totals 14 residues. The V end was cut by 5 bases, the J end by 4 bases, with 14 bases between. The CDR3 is CASSPFQAGYGYTF. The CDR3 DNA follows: TGTGCCAGCAGCCCCTTTCAGGCAGGCTATGGCTACACCTTC.

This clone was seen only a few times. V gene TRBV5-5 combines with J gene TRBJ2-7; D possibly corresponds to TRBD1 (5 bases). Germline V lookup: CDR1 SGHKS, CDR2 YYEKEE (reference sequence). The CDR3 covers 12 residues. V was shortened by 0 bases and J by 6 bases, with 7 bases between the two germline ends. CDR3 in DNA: TGTGCCAGCAGCTTGGGGACACGCGAGCAGTACTTC. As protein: CASSLGTREQYF.

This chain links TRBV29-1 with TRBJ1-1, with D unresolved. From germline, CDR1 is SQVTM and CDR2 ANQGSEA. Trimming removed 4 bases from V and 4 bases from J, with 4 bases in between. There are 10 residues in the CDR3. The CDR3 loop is CSVVRTEAFF. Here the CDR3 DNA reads TGCAGCGTTGTGCGCACTGAAGCTTTCTTT.

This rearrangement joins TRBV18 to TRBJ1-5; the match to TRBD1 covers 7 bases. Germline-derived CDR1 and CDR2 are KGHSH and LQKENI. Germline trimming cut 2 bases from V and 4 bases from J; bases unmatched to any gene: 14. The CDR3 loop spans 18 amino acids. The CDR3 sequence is CASSPNPYAGGSNQPQHF. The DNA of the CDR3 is TGTGCCAGCTCACCAAACCCATACGCAGGGGGAAGTAATCAGCCCCAGCATTTT.

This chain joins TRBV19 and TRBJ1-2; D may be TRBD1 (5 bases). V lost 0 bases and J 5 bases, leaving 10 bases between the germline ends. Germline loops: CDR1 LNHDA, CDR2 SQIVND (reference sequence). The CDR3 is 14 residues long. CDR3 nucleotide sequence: TGTGCCAGTAGTATAGATCAGGGACTTTATGGCTACACCTTC. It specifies CASSIDQGLYGYTF.

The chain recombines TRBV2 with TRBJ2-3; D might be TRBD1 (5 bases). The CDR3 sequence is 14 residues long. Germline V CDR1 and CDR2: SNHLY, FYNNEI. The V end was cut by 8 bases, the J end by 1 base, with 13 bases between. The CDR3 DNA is TGTGCCAGCCTTGCCATAGGGGGCACAGATACGCAGTATTTT. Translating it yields CASLAIGGTDTQYF.